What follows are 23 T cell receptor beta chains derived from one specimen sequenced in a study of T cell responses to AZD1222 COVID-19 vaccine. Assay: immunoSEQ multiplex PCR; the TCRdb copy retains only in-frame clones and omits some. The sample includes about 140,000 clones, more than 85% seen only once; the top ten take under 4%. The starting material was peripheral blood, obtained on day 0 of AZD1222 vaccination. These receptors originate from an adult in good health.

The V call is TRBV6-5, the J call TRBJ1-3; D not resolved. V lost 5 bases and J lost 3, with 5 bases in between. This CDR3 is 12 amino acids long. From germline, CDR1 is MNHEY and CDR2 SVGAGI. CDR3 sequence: CASSPSGNTIYF. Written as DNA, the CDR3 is TGTGCCAGCAGTCCCAGTGGAAACACCATATATTTT.

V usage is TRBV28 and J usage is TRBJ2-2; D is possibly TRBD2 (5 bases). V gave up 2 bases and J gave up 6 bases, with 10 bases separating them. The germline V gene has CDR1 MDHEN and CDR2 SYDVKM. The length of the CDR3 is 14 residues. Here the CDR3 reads CASSLLYGAGELFF. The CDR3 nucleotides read TGTGCCAGCAGTTTACTGTACGGGGCCGGGGAGCTGTTTTTT.

The CDR3 protein is CASSLERASSYNEQFF. The CDR3 DNA follows: TGCGCCAGCAGCTTGGAGCGGGCAAGCTCCTACAATGAGCAGTTCTTC. V gene TRBV5-1 combines with J gene TRBJ2-1; D possibly corresponds to TRBD2 (6 bases). The CDR3 sequence is 16 residues long. Germline loops: CDR1 SGHRS, CDR2 YFSETQ. The V end lost 0 bases, the J end lost 0 bases, and 10 bases lay between the germline ends.

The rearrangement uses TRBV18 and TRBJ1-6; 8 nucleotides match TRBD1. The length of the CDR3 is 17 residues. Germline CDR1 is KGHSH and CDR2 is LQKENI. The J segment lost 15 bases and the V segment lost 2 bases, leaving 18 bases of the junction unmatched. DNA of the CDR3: TGTGCCAGCTCACCAGATAGCTCCGGGACAGGCTTTAGGGTCCTCCACTTT. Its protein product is CASSPDSSGTGFRVLHF.

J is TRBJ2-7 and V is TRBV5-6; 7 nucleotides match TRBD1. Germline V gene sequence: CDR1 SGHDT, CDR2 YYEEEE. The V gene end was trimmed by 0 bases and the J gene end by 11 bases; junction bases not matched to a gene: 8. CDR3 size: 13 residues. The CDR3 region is CASSLGQGVNEYF. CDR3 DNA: TGTGCCAGCAGCTTGGGACAGGGAGTTAACGAGTACTTC.

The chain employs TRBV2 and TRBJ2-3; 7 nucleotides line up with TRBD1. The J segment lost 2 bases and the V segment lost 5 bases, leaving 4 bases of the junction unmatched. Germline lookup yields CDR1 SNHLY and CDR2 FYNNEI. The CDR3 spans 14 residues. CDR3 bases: TGTGCCAGCAGTAGACAGGGAACCACAGATACGCAGTATTTT. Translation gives CASSRQGTTDTQYF.

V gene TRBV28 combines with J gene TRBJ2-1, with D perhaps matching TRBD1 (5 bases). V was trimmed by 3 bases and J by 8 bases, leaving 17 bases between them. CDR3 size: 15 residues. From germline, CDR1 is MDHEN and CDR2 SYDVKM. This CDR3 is CASSLGQGFDYEQFF. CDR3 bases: TGTGCCAGCAGTTTGGGGCAGGGTTTTGACTATGAGCAGTTCTTC.

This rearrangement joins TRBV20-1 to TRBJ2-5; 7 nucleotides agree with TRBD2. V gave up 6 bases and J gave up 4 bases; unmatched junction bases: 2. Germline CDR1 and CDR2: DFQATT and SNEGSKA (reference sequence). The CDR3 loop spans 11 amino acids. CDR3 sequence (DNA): TGCAGTGCAGCTAGCGGAGAGACCCAGTACTTC. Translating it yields CSAASGETQYF.

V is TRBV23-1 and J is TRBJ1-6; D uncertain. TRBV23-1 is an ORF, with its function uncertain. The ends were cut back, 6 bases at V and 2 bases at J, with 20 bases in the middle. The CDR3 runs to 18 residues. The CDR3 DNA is TGCGCCAGCAGCTGGGTGGGATTACGACCTGCCTATAATTCACCCCTCCACTTT. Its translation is CASSWVGLRPAYNSPLHF.

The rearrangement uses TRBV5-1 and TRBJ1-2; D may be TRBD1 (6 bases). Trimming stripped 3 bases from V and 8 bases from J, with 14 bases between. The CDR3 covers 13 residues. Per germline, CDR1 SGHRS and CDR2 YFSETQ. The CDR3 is CASSSDSKGGYTF. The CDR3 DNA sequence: TGCGCCAGCAGCTCGGACAGCAAAGGGGGCTACACCTTC. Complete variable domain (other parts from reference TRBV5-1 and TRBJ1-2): KAGVTQTPRYLIKTRGQQVTLSCSPISGHRSVSWYQQTPGQGLQFLFEYFSETQRNKGNFPGRFSGRQFSNSRSEMNVSTLELGDSALYLCASSSDSKGGYTFGSGTRLTVV.

CDR3 residues: CAMGRDRGNRGNQPQHF. The CDR3 region has the DNA TGTGCCATGGGACGGGACAGGGGGAATCGGGGCAATCAGCCCCAGCATTTT. The chain links TRBV30 to TRBJ1-5; 11 nucleotides align to TRBD1. After removal of 8 bases from V and 2 bases from J, the junction contained 14 bases not matched to a gene. Germline V lookup: CDR1 GTSNPN, CDR2 SVGIG (reference sequence). The CDR3 runs 17 residues.

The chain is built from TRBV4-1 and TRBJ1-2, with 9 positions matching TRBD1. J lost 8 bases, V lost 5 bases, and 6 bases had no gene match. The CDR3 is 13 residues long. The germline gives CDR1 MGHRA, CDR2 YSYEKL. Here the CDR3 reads CASSTRDRDGYTF. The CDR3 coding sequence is TGCGCCAGCAGCACTCGGGACAGGGACGGCTACACCTTC.

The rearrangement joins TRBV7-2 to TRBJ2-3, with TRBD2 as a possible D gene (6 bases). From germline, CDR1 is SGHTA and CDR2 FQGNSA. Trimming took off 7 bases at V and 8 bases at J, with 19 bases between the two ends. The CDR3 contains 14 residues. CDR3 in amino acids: CASTKGLPEGTQYF. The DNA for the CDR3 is TGTGCCAGCACCAAGGGACTCCCCGAAGGTACGCAGTATTTT.

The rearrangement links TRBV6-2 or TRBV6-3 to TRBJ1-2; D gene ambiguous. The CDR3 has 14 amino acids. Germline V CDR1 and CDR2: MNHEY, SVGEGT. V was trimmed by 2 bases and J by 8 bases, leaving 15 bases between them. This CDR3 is CASSYVEEQIGYTF. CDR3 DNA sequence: TGTGCCAGCAGTTACGTCGAGGAACAGATAGGCTACACCTTC.

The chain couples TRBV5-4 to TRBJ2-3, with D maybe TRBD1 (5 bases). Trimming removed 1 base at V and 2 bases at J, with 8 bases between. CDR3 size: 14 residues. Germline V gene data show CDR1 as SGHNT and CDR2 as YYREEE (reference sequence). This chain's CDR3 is CASSLRGATDTQYF. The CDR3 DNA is TGTGCCAGCAGCTTGAGGGGCGCCACAGATACGCAGTATTTT.

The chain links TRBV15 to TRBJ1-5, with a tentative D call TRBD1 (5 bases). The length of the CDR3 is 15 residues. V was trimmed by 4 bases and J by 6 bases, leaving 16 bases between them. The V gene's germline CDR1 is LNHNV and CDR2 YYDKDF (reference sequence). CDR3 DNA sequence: TGTGCCACCAGCACCACCGGGACCGCCGTTCAGCCCCAGCATTTT. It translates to CATSTTGTAVQPQHF.

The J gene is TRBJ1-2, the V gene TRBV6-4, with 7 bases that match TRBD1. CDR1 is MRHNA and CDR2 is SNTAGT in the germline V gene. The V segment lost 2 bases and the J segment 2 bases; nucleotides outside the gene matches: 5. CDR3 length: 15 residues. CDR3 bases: TGTGCCAGCAGTGACAACCCGACAGGGAACTATGGCTACACCTTC. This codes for CASSDNPTGNYGYTF.

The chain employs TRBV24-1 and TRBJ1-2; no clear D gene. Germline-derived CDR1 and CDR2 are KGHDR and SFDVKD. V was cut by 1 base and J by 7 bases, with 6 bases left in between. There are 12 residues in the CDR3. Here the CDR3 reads CATSDFWGGYTF. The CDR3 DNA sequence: TGTGCCACCAGTGATTTCTGGGGTGGCTACACCTTC.

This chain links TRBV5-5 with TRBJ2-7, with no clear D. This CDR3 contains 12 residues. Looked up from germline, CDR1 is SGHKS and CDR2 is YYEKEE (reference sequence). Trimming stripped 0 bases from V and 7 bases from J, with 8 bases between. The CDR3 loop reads CASSLVETEQYF. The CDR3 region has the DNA TGTGCCAGCAGCTTGGTTGAGACGGAGCAGTACTTC.

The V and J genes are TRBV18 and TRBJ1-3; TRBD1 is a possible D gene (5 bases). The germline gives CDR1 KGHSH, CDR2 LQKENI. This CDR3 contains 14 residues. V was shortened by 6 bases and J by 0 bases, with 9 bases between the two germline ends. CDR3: CASSSGSSGNTIYF. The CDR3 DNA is TGTGCCAGCTCGTCAGGGTCCTCTGGAAACACCATATATTTT. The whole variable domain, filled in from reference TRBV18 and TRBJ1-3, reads NAGVMQNPRHLVRRRGQEARLRCSPMKGHSHVYWYRQLPEEGLKFMVYLQKENIIDESGMPKERFSAEFPKEGPSILRIQQVVRGDSAAYFCASSSGSSGNTIYFGEGSWLTVV.

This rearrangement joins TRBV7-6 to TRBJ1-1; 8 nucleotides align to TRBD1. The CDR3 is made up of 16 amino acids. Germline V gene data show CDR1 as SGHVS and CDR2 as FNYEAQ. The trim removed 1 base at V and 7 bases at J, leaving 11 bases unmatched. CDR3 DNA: TGTGCCAGCAGCTTAGGGGCCGGACAGGGCCTTAATGAAGCTTTCTTT. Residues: CASSLGAGQGLNEAFF.

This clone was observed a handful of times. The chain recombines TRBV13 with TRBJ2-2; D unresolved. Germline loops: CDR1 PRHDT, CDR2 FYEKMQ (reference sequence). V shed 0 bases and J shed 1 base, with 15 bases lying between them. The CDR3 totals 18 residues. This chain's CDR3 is CASSLGAGAVRNTGELFF. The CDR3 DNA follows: TGTGCCAGCAGCTTAGGGGCTGGTGCGGTAAGGAACACCGGGGAGCTGTTTTTT.

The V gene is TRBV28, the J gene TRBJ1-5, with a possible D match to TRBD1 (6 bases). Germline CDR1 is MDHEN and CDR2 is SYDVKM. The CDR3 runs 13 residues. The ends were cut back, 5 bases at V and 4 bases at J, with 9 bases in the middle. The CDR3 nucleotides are TGTGCCAGCAGTGCCGGGACAAATCAGCCCCAGCATTTT. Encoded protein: CASSAGTNQPQHF.